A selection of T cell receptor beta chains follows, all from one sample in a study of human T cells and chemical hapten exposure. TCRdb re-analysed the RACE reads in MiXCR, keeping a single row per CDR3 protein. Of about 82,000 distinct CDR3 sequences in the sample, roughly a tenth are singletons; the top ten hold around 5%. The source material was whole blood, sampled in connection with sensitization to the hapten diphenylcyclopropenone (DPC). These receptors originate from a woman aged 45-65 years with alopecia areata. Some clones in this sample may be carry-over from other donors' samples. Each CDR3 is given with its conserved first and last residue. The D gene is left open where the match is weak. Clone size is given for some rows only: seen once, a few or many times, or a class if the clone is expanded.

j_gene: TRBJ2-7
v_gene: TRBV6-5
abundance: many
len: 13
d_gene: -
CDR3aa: CASSYRRGYEQYF
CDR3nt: TGTGCCAGCAGTTACCGCCGGGGTTACGAGCAGTACTTC

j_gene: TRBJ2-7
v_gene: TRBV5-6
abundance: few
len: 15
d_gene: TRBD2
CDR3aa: CASSVSPSGAYEQYF
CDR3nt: TGTGCCAGCAGCGTGAGCCCTAGCGGGGCCTACGAGCAGTACTTC

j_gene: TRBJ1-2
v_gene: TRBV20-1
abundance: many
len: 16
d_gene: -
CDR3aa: CSARAQGGQGDYGYTF
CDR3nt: TGCAGTGCTAGAGCCCAAGGAGGGCAAGGTGACTATGGCTACACCTTC

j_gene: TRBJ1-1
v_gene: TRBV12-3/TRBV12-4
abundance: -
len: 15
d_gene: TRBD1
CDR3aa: CASSNTGTGSREAFF
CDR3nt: TGTGCCAGCAGTAATACCGGGACAGGGTCGCGTGAAGCTTTCTTT

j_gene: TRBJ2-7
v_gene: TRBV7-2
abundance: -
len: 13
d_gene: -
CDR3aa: CASSLGLEYEQYF
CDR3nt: TGTGCCAGCAGCTTAGGGCTTGAATACGAGCAGTACTTC

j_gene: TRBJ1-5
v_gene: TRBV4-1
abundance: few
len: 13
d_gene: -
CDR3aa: CASSQVGNQPQHF
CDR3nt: TGCGCCAGCAGCCAAGTGGGCAATCAGCCCCAGCATTTT

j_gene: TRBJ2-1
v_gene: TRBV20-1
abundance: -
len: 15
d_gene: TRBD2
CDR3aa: CSARTSGRARNEQFF
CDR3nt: TGCAGTGCTCGGACTAGCGGGAGGGCCCGGAATGAGCAGTTCTTC

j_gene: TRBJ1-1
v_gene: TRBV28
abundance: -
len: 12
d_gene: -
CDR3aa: CASTVTTNPVFF
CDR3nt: TGTGCCAGCACCGTCACGACGAACCCAGTTTTCTTT

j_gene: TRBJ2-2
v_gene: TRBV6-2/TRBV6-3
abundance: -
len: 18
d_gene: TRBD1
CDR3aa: CASSYAAKTGFHTGELFF
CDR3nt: TGTGCCAGCAGTTACGCGGCTAAGACAGGGTTTCACACCGGGGAGCTGTTTTTT

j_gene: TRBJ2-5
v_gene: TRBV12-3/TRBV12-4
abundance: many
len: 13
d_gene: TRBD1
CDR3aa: CASTGDSKETQYF
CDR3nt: TGTGCCAGCACCGGGGACAGCAAAGAGACCCAGTACTTC

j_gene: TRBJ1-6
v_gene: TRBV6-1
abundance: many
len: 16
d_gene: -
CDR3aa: CASSVSRGAGNSPLHF
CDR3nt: TGTGCCAGCAGTGTTAGCAGGGGCGCCGGCAATTCACCCCTCCACTTT

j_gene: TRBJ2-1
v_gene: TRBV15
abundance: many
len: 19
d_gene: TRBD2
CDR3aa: CATSTDRGRGLAGGREQFF
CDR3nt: TGTGCCACCAGCACCGACAGGGGCCGTGGACTAGCGGGAGGTCGTGAGCAGTTCTTC

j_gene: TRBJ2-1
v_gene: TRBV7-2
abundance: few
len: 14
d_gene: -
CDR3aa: CASSGTVTLNEQFF
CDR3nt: TGTGCCAGCAGCGGTACCGTAACCCTCAATGAGCAGTTCTTC

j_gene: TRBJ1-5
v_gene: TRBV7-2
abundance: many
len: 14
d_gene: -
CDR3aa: CASSLVVSNQPQHF
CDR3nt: TGTGCCAGCAGCTTAGTAGTTTCCAATCAGCCCCAGCATTTT

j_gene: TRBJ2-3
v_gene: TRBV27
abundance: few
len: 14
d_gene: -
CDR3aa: CASRQRTRVDTQYF
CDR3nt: TGTGCCAGCCGGCAGCGGACCCGTGTAGATACGCAGTATTTT

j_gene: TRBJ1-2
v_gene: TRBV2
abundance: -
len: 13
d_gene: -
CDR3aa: CASKPETNYGYTF
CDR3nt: TGTGCCAGCAAGCCAGAAACTAACTATGGCTACACCTTC

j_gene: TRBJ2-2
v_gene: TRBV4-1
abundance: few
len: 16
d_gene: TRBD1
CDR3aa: CASSQDGGRGTGELFF
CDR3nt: TGCGCCAGCAGCCAAGATGGTGGCAGGGGGACCGGGGAGCTGTTTTTT

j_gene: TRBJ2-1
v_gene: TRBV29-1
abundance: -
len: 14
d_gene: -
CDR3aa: CSVPDPSSYNEQFF
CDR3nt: TGCAGCGTTCCCGACCCCAGCTCCTACAATGAGCAGTTCTTC

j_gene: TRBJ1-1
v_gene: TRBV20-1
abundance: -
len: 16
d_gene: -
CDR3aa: CSAEPVVLTLNTEAFF
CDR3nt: TGCAGTGCAGAACCCGTGGTTCTCACGTTGAACACTGAAGCTTTCTTT

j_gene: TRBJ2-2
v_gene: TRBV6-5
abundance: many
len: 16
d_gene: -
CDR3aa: CASSYSLDRNTGELFF
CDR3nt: TGTGCCAGCAGTTACTCTCTTGACAGAAACACCGGGGAGCTGTTTTTT

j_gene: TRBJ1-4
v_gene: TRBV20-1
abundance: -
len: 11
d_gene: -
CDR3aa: CSARQNEKLFF
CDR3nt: TGCAGTGCTAGACAGAATGAAAAACTGTTTTTT

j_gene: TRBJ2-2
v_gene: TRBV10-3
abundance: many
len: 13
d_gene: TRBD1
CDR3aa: CAISGTGPGELFF
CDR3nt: TGTGCCATCAGTGGGACAGGGCCCGGGGAGCTGTTTTTT

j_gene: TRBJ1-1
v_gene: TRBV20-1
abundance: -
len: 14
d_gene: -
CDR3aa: CSAISEEKNTEAFF
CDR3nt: TGCAGTGCTATCTCCGAGGAAAAGAACACTGAAGCTTTCTTT

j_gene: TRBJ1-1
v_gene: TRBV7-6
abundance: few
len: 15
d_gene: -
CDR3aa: CASSLAPVGNTEAFF
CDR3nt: TGTGCCAGCAGCTTAGCGCCAGTCGGGAACACTGAAGCTTTCTTT

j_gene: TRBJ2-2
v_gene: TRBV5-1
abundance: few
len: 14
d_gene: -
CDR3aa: CASSEDPPTGELFF
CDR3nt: TGCGCCAGCAGCGAGGACCCACCCACCGGGGAGCTGTTTTTT

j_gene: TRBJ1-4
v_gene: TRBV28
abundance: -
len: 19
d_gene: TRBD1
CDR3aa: CASSSRRRTGVEANEKLFF
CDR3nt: TGTGCCAGCAGTTCCCGAAGACGGACAGGGGTCGAGGCTAATGAAAAACTGTTTTTT

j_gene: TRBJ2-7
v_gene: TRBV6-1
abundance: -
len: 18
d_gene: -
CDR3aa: CASSPPQLGALPSYEQYF
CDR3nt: TGTGCCAGCAGTCCACCCCAGTTAGGGGCTCTACCTTCCTACGAGCAGTACTTC

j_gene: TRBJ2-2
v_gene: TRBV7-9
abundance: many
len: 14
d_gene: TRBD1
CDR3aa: CVAGTDTNTGELFF
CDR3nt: TGTGTCGCCGGGACAGACACGAACACCGGGGAGCTGTTTTTT